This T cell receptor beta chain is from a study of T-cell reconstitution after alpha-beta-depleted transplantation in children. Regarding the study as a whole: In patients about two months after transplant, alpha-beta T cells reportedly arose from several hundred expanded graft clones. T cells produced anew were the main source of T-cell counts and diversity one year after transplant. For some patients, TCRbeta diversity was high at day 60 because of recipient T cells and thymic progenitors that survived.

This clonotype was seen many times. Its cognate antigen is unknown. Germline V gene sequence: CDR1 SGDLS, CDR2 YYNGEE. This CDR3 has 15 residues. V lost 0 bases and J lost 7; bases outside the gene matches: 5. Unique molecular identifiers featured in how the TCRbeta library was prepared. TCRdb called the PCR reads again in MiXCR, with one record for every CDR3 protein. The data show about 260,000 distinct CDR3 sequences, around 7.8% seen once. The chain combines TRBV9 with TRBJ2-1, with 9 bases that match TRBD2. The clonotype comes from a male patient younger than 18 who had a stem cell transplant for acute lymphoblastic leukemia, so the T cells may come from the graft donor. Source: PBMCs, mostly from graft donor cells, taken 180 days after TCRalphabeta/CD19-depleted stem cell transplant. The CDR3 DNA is TGTGCCAGCAGCGTAGTGGGGACTAGCCGTAATGAGCAGTTCTTC. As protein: CASSVVGTSRNEQFF. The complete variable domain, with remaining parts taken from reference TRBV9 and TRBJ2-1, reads DSGVTQTPKHLITATGQRVTLRCSPRSGDLSVYWYQQSLDQGLQFLIQYYNGEERAKGNILERFSAQQFPDLHSELNLSSLELGDSALYFCASSVVGTSRNEQFFGPGTRLTVL.